Listed below are T cell receptor beta chains from one sample, sequenced in a study of spatial heterogeneity in lung cancer. One entry per CDR3 protein results from TCRdb running MiXCR on the 5' RACE reads. Counted here are some 41,000 distinct CDR3 sequences, approximately 6.3% occurring once; the ten biggest clones make up about 39%. The specimen was PBMCs, collected at surgery. Receptor source: a female donor with early-stage non-small cell lung cancer. CDR3s include the opening cysteine and the closing phenylalanine or tryptophan. Each record gives: D gene, J gene, V gene, clone size, CDR3 protein, CDR3 DNA. The D gene is left open where the match is weak. Not every row has a clone size; where given, it reads once, few, many or a size class.

D gene: .
J gene: TRBJ1-2
V gene: TRBV20-1
clone size: few
CDR3 protein: CSAPFSGFDYGYTF
CDR3 DNA: TGCAGTGCCCCGTTCTCAGGGTTCGACTATGGCTACACCTTC

D gene: TRBD2
J gene: TRBJ2-3
V gene: TRBV5-6
clone size: many
CDR3 protein: CASSSPGLAGGSSDTQYF
CDR3 DNA: TGTGCCAGCAGCTCACCGGGACTAGCGGGGGGGAGCTCAGATACGCAGTATTTT

D gene: TRBD1
J gene: TRBJ2-7
V gene: TRBV5-1
clone size: many
CDR3 protein: CASMETGASYEQYF
CDR3 DNA: TGCGCCAGCATGGAGACAGGGGCCTCCTACGAGCAGTACTTC

D gene: .
J gene: TRBJ2-2
V gene: TRBV4-1
clone size: many
CDR3 protein: CASSQGQGSSYLGELFF
CDR3 DNA: TGCGCCAGCAGCCAAGGGCAGGGGAGCTCGTACCTCGGGGAGCTGTTTTTT

D gene: .
J gene: TRBJ1-2
V gene: TRBV18
clone size: .
CDR3 protein: CASSPSMGGDYGYTF
CDR3 DNA: TGTGCCAGCTCACCTTCAATGGGAGGGGATTATGGCTACACCTTC

D gene: TRBD2
J gene: TRBJ2-3
V gene: TRBV12-3/TRBV12-4
clone size: many
CDR3 protein: CASSRLLAGVPTDTQYF
CDR3 DNA: TGTGCCAGCAGTCGTCTACTAGCGGGGGTCCCCACAGATACGCAGTATTTT

D gene: .
J gene: TRBJ2-7
V gene: TRBV2
clone size: many
CDR3 protein: CASSVTVYEQYF
CDR3 DNA: TGTGCCAGCAGTGTGACGGTCTACGAGCAGTACTTC

D gene: .
J gene: TRBJ1-4
V gene: TRBV5-1
clone size: few
CDR3 protein: CASSLGGGAHEKLFF
CDR3 DNA: TGCGCCAGCAGCTTAGGTGGGGGCGCTCATGAAAAACTGTTTTTT

D gene: .
J gene: TRBJ1-4
V gene: TRBV12-3/TRBV12-4
clone size: many
CDR3 protein: CASSQTGNEKLFF
CDR3 DNA: TGTGCCAGCAGCCAAACAGGGAATGAAAAACTGTTTTTT

D gene: .
J gene: TRBJ2-3
V gene: TRBV7-2
clone size: .
CDR3 protein: CASSLTPSGVSDTQYF
CDR3 DNA: TGTGCCAGCAGCTTAACCCCTTCGGGGGTATCCGATACGCAGTATTTT

D gene: .
J gene: TRBJ1-1
V gene: TRBV6-5
clone size: many
CDR3 protein: CASGEMNTEAFF
CDR3 DNA: TGTGCCAGCGGAGAGATGAACACTGAAGCTTTCTTT

D gene: .
J gene: TRBJ1-6
V gene: TRBV20-1
clone size: medium-sized
CDR3 protein: CSARDERKGVPWSPLHF
CDR3 DNA: TGCAGTGCTAGAGATGAGAGAAAGGGGGTTCCATGGTCACCCCTCCACTTT

D gene: .
J gene: TRBJ1-1
V gene: TRBV20-1
clone size: many
CDR3 protein: CSARDFVSGGTEAFF
CDR3 DNA: TGCAGTGCTAGAGATTTCGTGTCCGGGGGCACTGAAGCTTTCTTT

D gene: .
J gene: TRBJ2-5
V gene: TRBV5-1
clone size: .
CDR3 protein: CASNLEGRGIQETQYF
CDR3 DNA: TGCGCCAGCAACTTGGAGGGCAGGGGGATCCAAGAGACCCAGTACTTC

D gene: .
J gene: TRBJ2-7
V gene: TRBV7-2
clone size: few
CDR3 protein: CASNSRGQSYEQYF
CDR3 DNA: TGTGCCAGCAACAGCCGAGGACAGTCCTACGAGCAGTACTTC

D gene: TRBD1
J gene: TRBJ1-2
V gene: TRBV29-1
clone size: many
CDR3 protein: CSVDSRTGSYGYTF
CDR3 DNA: TGCAGCGTTGACTCCCGGACAGGGAGCTATGGCTACACCTTC

D gene: .
J gene: TRBJ2-1
V gene: TRBV6-5
clone size: many
CDR3 protein: CASSYRGAGVRWFF
CDR3 DNA: TGTGCCAGCAGTTACCGGGGAGCCGGGGTTAGATGGTTCTTC

D gene: TRBD1
J gene: TRBJ2-3
V gene: TRBV10-3
clone size: many
CDR3 protein: CAISGEGATDTQYF
CDR3 DNA: TGTGCCATCAGTGGAGAGGGGGCAACAGATACGCAGTATTTT

D gene: .
J gene: TRBJ1-4
V gene: TRBV5-6
clone size: few
CDR3 protein: CASSLDTSYNEKLFF
CDR3 DNA: TGTGCCAGCAGCTTGGACACGTCCTATAATGAAAAACTGTTTTTT

D gene: TRBD2
J gene: TRBJ2-1
V gene: TRBV7-9
clone size: many
CDR3 protein: CASSLISGGFRNEQFF
CDR3 DNA: TGTGCCAGCAGTCTTATTAGCGGGGGATTCCGGAATGAGCAGTTCTTC

D gene: .
J gene: TRBJ1-1
V gene: TRBV6-1
clone size: few
CDR3 protein: CASKKKTQTSTEAFF
CDR3 DNA: TGTGCCAGTAAGAAAAAGACCCAGACGAGCACTGAAGCTTTCTTT

D gene: TRBD1
J gene: TRBJ1-2
V gene: TRBV28
clone size: few
CDR3 protein: CASGAGQNYGYTF
CDR3 DNA: TGTGCCAGCGGGGCGGGACAGAACTATGGCTACACCTTC

D gene: TRBD1
J gene: TRBJ2-7
V gene: TRBV18
clone size: few
CDR3 protein: CASRTGGGQDEQYF
CDR3 DNA: TGTGCCAGCCGTACGGGTGGGGGACAGGACGAGCAGTACTTC

D gene: TRBD1
J gene: TRBJ1-4
V gene: TRBV6-6
clone size: .
CDR3 protein: CASSSGDRANEKLFF
CDR3 DNA: TGTGCCAGCAGTTCAGGGGACAGAGCTAATGAAAAACTGTTTTTT

D gene: .
J gene: TRBJ2-3
V gene: TRBV6-1
clone size: medium-sized
CDR3 protein: CASSPRGLGLTSTDTQYF
CDR3 DNA: TGTGCCAGCTCCCCGAGGGGGCTAGGACTAACTAGCACAGATACGCAGTATTTT

D gene: TRBD1
J gene: TRBJ1-2
V gene: TRBV10-3
clone size: many
CDR3 protein: CAIRTDRDLNYGYTF
CDR3 DNA: TGTGCCATCAGAACGGACAGGGATCTTAACTATGGCTACACCTTC

D gene: .
J gene: TRBJ2-3
V gene: TRBV4-1
clone size: .
CDR3 protein: CASRPLGRGRTDTQYF
CDR3 DNA: TGCGCCAGCAGACCTCTTGGTCGGGGTCGGACAGATACGCAGTATTTT

D gene: TRBD1
J gene: TRBJ2-3
V gene: TRBV7-9
clone size: many
CDR3 protein: CASSPRDRGFPSTDTQYF
CDR3 DNA: TGTGCCAGCAGCCCGAGGGACAGGGGATTTCCTAGCACAGATACGCAGTATTTT

D gene: TRBD1
J gene: TRBJ2-2
V gene: TRBV12-3/TRBV12-4
clone size: .
CDR3 protein: CASNPTGSGELFF
CDR3 DNA: TGTGCCAGCAATCCGACAGGGTCCGGGGAGCTGTTTTTT

D gene: .
J gene: TRBJ2-1
V gene: TRBV2
clone size: many
CDR3 protein: CASLQGESYNEQFF
CDR3 DNA: TGTGCCAGCCTACAGGGAGAGAGCTACAATGAGCAGTTCTTC

D gene: .
J gene: TRBJ1-2
V gene: TRBV18
clone size: .
CDR3 protein: CASSEKGPAANYGYTF
CDR3 DNA: TGTGCCAGCTCAGAGAAGGGCCCGGCCGCTAACTATGGCTACACCTTC

D gene: TRBD2
J gene: TRBJ2-4
V gene: TRBV18
clone size: .
CDR3 protein: CASSRTSGGKNIQYF
CDR3 DNA: TGTGCCAGCTCACGGACTAGCGGGGGCAAAAACATTCAGTACTTC

D gene: .
J gene: TRBJ2-3
V gene: TRBV4-3
clone size: .
CDR3 protein: CASSPGTGLMDTQYF
CDR3 DNA: TGCGCCAGCAGCCCCGGGACTGGACTTATGGATACGCAGTATTTT

D gene: .
J gene: TRBJ2-7
V gene: TRBV5-6
clone size: many
CDR3 protein: CASSLGLDEQYF
CDR3 DNA: TGTGCCAGCAGCTTGGGACTCGACGAGCAGTACTTC

D gene: .
J gene: TRBJ1-1
V gene: TRBV12-3/TRBV12-4
clone size: many
CDR3 protein: CATRSGVTEAFF
CDR3 DNA: TGTGCCACCAGATCGGGTGTCACTGAAGCTTTCTTT

D gene: TRBD1
J gene: TRBJ2-7
V gene: TRBV6-5
clone size: many
CDR3 protein: CASRRTGTHEQYF
CDR3 DNA: TGTGCCAGCAGGAGGACAGGGACCCACGAGCAGTACTTC

D gene: .
J gene: TRBJ2-7
V gene: TRBV7-9
clone size: few
CDR3 protein: CASSIGLLGYEQYF
CDR3 DNA: TGTGCCAGCAGCATCGGACTCCTAGGCTACGAGCAGTACTTC

D gene: TRBD1
J gene: TRBJ1-5
V gene: TRBV20-1
clone size: few
CDR3 protein: CSARDRRTGGTGQPQHF
CDR3 DNA: TGCAGTGCTAGAGATCGTAGGACAGGGGGCACGGGACAGCCCCAGCATTTT

D gene: .
J gene: TRBJ2-2
V gene: TRBV5-6
clone size: many
CDR3 protein: CASSLLTGATGELFF
CDR3 DNA: TGTGCCAGCAGCTTGTTGACGGGGGCTACCGGGGAGCTGTTTTTT

D gene: .
J gene: TRBJ1-1
V gene: TRBV6-6
clone size: few
CDR3 protein: CASSYGQDTEAFF
CDR3 DNA: TGTGCCAGCAGTTACGGGCAAGACACTGAAGCTTTCTTT

D gene: .
J gene: TRBJ1-2
V gene: TRBV12-5
clone size: few
CDR3 protein: CASGPGVPAYGYTF
CDR3 DNA: TGTGCTAGTGGCCCCGGGGTCCCAGCATATGGCTACACCTTC

D gene: TRBD1
J gene: TRBJ2-1
V gene: TRBV6-4
clone size: many
CDR3 protein: CASSAVGQVNEQFF
CDR3 DNA: TGTGCCAGCAGTGCTGTAGGACAGGTCAATGAGCAGTTCTTC

D gene: .
J gene: TRBJ2-7
V gene: TRBV2
clone size: many
CDR3 protein: CASALSYEQYF
CDR3 DNA: TGTGCCAGCGCCCTCTCCTACGAGCAGTACTTC

D gene: .
J gene: TRBJ1-1
V gene: TRBV3-1
clone size: many
CDR3 protein: CASSQGSGTEAFF
CDR3 DNA: TGTGCCAGCAGCCAAGGATCGGGCACTGAAGCTTTCTTT

D gene: .
J gene: TRBJ2-1
V gene: TRBV3-1
clone size: few
CDR3 protein: CASSQDLIRQSNEQFF
CDR3 DNA: TGTGCCAGCAGCCAAGATTTAATAAGGCAATCCAATGAGCAGTTCTTC

D gene: .
J gene: TRBJ1-1
V gene: TRBV4-3
clone size: many
CDR3 protein: CASSQDVHGGTTEAFF
CDR3 DNA: TGCGCCAGCAGCCAAGATGTCCATGGGGGGACGACTGAAGCTTTCTTT

D gene: .
J gene: TRBJ2-1
V gene: TRBV19
clone size: few
CDR3 protein: CASSLREAGNEQFF
CDR3 DNA: TGTGCCAGTAGTCTCAGAGAGGCGGGCAATGAGCAGTTCTTC

D gene: .
J gene: TRBJ2-3
V gene: TRBV24-1
clone size: many
CDR3 protein: CATSDLRTPRDTQYF
CDR3 DNA: TGTGCCACCAGTGATTTGCGGACCCCGCGGGATACGCAGTATTTT

D gene: .
J gene: TRBJ2-7
V gene: TRBV6-2/TRBV6-3
clone size: medium-sized
CDR3 protein: CASSYAGTRVDF
CDR3 DNA: TGTGCCAGCAGTTACGCCGGGACGAGGGTTGACTTC

D gene: .
J gene: TRBJ2-7
V gene: TRBV12-3/TRBV12-4
clone size: many
CDR3 protein: CASSPGGVRYF
CDR3 DNA: TGTGCCAGCAGTCCCGGCGGGGTCAGGTACTTC

D gene: .
J gene: TRBJ2-3
V gene: TRBV29-1
clone size: .
CDR3 protein: CSVDPRIAASTDTQYF
CDR3 DNA: TGCAGCGTTGACCCTCGGATCGCCGCTAGCACAGATACGCAGTATTTT